The source of this TCR beta chain is a study of T cell clones after liver transplantation. As for the study in general: A pre-transplant mixed lymphocyte reaction with TCRbeta sequencing defined graft-donor-reactive clones followed in post-transplant blood.

Unstimulated PBMCs were sorted into CD3+CD4+ and CD3+CD8+ populations. The CDR3 spans 14 residues. V lost 6 bases and J 3 bases, leaving 13 bases between the germline ends. In germline, CDR1 is SGHTS, CDR2 YDEGEE. TCRdb's copy holds only in-frame clones and misses some; the assay was immunoSEQ multiplex PCR. The sample holds roughly 100,000 clones; roughly 80% are singletons and the top ten take less than 3%. The chain uses TRBV5-8 and TRBJ2-4, with D maybe TRBD2 (5 bases). This receptor was obtained from a human patient who received a liver transplant. Some T cells may be supplied by the graft donor. The sample here was CD4+ T cells from blood, taken around 44 months after liver transplant. The CDR3 here is CASNSPGVKNIQYF. CDR3 DNA sequence: TGTGCCAGCAACTCCCCCGGGGTCAAAAACATTCAGTACTTC.